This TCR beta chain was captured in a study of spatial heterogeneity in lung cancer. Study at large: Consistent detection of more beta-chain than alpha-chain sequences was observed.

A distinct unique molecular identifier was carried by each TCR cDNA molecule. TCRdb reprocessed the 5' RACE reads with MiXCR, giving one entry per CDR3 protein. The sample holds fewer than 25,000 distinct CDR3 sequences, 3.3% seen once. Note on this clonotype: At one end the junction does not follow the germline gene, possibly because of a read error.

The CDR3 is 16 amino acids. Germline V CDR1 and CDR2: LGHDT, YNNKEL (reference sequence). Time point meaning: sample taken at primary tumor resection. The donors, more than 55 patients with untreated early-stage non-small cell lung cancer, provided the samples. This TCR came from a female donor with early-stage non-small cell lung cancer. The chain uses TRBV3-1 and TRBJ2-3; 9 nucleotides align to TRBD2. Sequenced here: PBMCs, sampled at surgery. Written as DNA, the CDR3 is TGTGCCAGCGGCCAGTTAGGCGGGAGGGGCACAGATACGCAGTATTTT. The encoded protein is CASGQLGGRGTDTQYF.